This T cell receptor (beta chain) was recorded in a study of siplizumab effects on memory and regulatory T cells. Study-level results: Suppressive function of proliferating Tregs from siplizumab cultures was not confirmed. It was not possible to assign a naive or memory phenotype to roughly 80-95% of proliferating CD4+ or CD8+ clones. Naive T cells seemed more diverse than memory cells; they also seemed major alloresponse contributors.

Around 94,000 TCR templates underwent assay in each sample. Profiling relied on immunoSEQ multiplex PCR, and the TCRdb table lists in-frame clones only, not all of them. The sample consists of over 85,000 clones, over 85% of them appearing once. Note on this clone: Its antigen is undetermined.

Input material: CD8+ T cells sorted from blood. This clonotype was sampled from a human donor in good health.

The DNA for the CDR3 is TGCGCCAGCAGCTTGGGGGCATACTACTCCTACGAGCAGTACTTC. This codes for CASSLGAYYSYEQYF. The chain recombines TRBV5-1 with TRBJ2-7, with D hard to call. The V end was cut by 0 bases, the J end by 0 bases, with 10 bases between. CDR3 size: 15 residues. The germline CDR1 and CDR2 sequences are SGHRS and YFSETQ.